The rows below give T cell receptor beta chains drawn from one sample of a study of shared clonotypes between healthy human individuals. Clones were read by immunoSEQ multiplex PCR, and TCRdb kept only the in-frame ones, dropping some. The sample yields roughly 2 million clones, 85% to 95% seen once. Source material: naive CD8+ T cells sorted from blood. These receptors were taken from a man between 18 and 29 years old in good health. CDR3s include the opening cysteine and the closing phenylalanine or tryptophan. Fields, in order: V gene, J gene, clone size, D gene, CDR3 protein, CDR3 DNA. The D gene is left open where the match is weak. For some rows the clone size is stated as once, few or many, or as a class when expanded; others skip it.

V gene: TRBV6-6
J gene: TRBJ2-5
clone size: NA
D gene: TRBD1
CDR3 protein: CASSKTGLETQYF
CDR3 DNA: TGTGCCAGCAGTAAGACAGGGTTAGAGACCCAGTACTTC

V gene: TRBV11-2
J gene: TRBJ1-5
clone size: NA
D gene: NA
CDR3 protein: CASSLVGSHQPQHF
CDR3 DNA: TGTGCCAGCAGCTTAGTTGGCAGCCATCAGCCCCAGCATTTT

V gene: TRBV12-1
J gene: TRBJ2-7
clone size: NA
D gene: NA
CDR3 protein: CASRRTGDPYEQYF
CDR3 DNA: TGTGCCAGCCGTCGGACAGGGGACCCCTACGAGCAGTACTTC

V gene: TRBV5-8
J gene: TRBJ2-1
clone size: NA
D gene: NA
CDR3 protein: CASSLPSGSSYNEQFF
CDR3 DNA: TGTGCCAGCAGCTTGCCGAGCGGAAGCTCCTACAATGAGCAGTTCTTC

V gene: TRBV27
J gene: TRBJ1-5
clone size: NA
D gene: NA
CDR3 protein: CASSFEGSGDQPQHF
CDR3 DNA: TGTGCCAGCAGTTTCGAAGGTTCAGGGGATCAGCCCCAGCATTTT

V gene: TRBV2
J gene: TRBJ2-7
clone size: once
D gene: TRBD2
CDR3 protein: CASSEALWLAGGYYEQYF
CDR3 DNA: TGTGCCAGCAGTGAAGCGCTCTGGCTAGCGGGGGGGTACTACGAGCAGTACTTC

V gene: TRBV9
J gene: TRBJ2-7
clone size: NA
D gene: NA
CDR3 protein: CAVLASGRASYEQYF
CDR3 DNA: TGTGCAGTCCTTGCTTCGGGGCGGGCCTCCTACGAGCAGTACTTC

V gene: TRBV15
J gene: TRBJ1-2
clone size: NA
D gene: NA
CDR3 protein: CATSRDLADRGYTF
CDR3 DNA: TGTGCCACCAGCAGAGATTTGGCGGACCGAGGCTACACCTTC

V gene: TRBV7-9
J gene: TRBJ1-1
clone size: NA
D gene: TRBD1
CDR3 protein: CALPTGDVNTEAFF
CDR3 DNA: TGTGCCTTACCGACAGGGGACGTTAACACTGAAGCTTTCTTT

V gene: TRBV6-5
J gene: TRBJ2-7
clone size: NA
D gene: TRBD2
CDR3 protein: CASSYSGGGYEQYF
CDR3 DNA: TGTGCCAGCAGTTATAGCGGGGGGGGCTACGAGCAGTACTTC

V gene: TRBV6-5
J gene: TRBJ1-5
clone size: NA
D gene: NA
CDR3 protein: CASSPDRTSNQPQHF
CDR3 DNA: TGTGCCAGCAGTCCCGACAGGACTAGCAATCAGCCCCAGCATTTT

V gene: TRBV30
J gene: TRBJ1-5
clone size: NA
D gene: NA
CDR3 protein: CAWSADISNQPQHF
CDR3 DNA: TGTGCCTGGAGTGCCGACATAAGCAATCAGCCCCAGCATTTT

V gene: TRBV27
J gene: TRBJ2-7
clone size: NA
D gene: NA
CDR3 protein: CASSSPGPKLYEQYF
CDR3 DNA: TGTGCCAGCAGTTCCCCCGGGCCAAAGCTCTACGAGCAGTACTTC

V gene: TRBV11-2
J gene: TRBJ1-2
clone size: NA
D gene: NA
CDR3 protein: CASSLVRGDYGYTF
CDR3 DNA: TGTGCCAGCAGCTTAGTCCGTGGGGACTATGGCTACACCTTC

V gene: TRBV9
J gene: TRBJ1-1
clone size: NA
D gene: NA
CDR3 protein: CASSVDVGWNTEAFF
CDR3 DNA: TGTGCCAGCAGCGTAGACGTGGGGTGGAACACTGAAGCTTTCTTT

V gene: TRBV7-9
J gene: TRBJ2-7
clone size: NA
D gene: NA
CDR3 protein: CASSTIYEQYF
CDR3 DNA: TGTGCCAGCAGCACCATCTACGAGCAGTACTTC

V gene: TRBV13
J gene: TRBJ2-7
clone size: NA
D gene: NA
CDR3 protein: CASSLTRGNYEQYF
CDR3 DNA: TGTGCCAGCAGCTTAACCAGGGGTAACTACGAGCAGTACTTC

V gene: TRBV13
J gene: TRBJ2-2
clone size: NA
D gene: TRBD1
CDR3 protein: CASSPRTGSPGELFF
CDR3 DNA: TGTGCCAGCAGCCCAAGGACAGGGTCGCCCGGGGAGCTGTTTTTT

V gene: TRBV11-2
J gene: TRBJ2-3
clone size: NA
D gene: TRBD2
CDR3 protein: CASSLSPGGGADTQYF
CDR3 DNA: TGTGCCAGCAGCTTATCCCCGGGAGGTGGCGCAGATACGCAGTATTTT

V gene: TRBV5-6
J gene: TRBJ2-7
clone size: NA
D gene: NA
CDR3 protein: CASSLDPGDEQYF
CDR3 DNA: TGTGCCAGCAGCTTGGATCCGGGCGACGAGCAGTACTTC

V gene: TRBV30
J gene: TRBJ2-7
clone size: NA
D gene: NA
CDR3 protein: CAWRRDSYEQYF
CDR3 DNA: TGTGCCTGGAGACGTGACTCCTACGAGCAGTACTTC

V gene: TRBV6-1
J gene: TRBJ1-4
clone size: NA
D gene: NA
CDR3 protein: CASSEARGLTNEKLFF
CDR3 DNA: TGTGCCAGCAGTGAAGCGCGGGGTTTAACTAATGAAAAACTGTTTTTT

V gene: TRBV25-1
J gene: TRBJ1-5
clone size: NA
D gene: TRBD1
CDR3 protein: CASSEWDRDQPQHF
CDR3 DNA: TGTGCCAGCAGTGAATGGGACAGAGATCAGCCCCAGCATTTT

V gene: TRBV20-1
J gene: TRBJ2-1
clone size: once
D gene: NA
CDR3 protein: CSARVVGEQFF
CDR3 DNA: TGCAGTGCTAGAGTGGTGGGTGAGCAGTTCTTC

V gene: TRBV7-6
J gene: TRBJ2-3
clone size: NA
D gene: NA
CDR3 protein: CASSFGGADTQYF
CDR3 DNA: TGTGCCAGCAGCTTCGGAGGGGCAGATACGCAGTATTTT

V gene: TRBV18
J gene: TRBJ2-2
clone size: NA
D gene: NA
CDR3 protein: CASSTSPNTGELFF
CDR3 DNA: TGTGCCAGCTCGACCAGTCCGAACACCGGGGAGCTGTTTTTT

V gene: TRBV10-1
J gene: TRBJ2-3
clone size: NA
D gene: TRBD2
CDR3 protein: CASSESLADTDTQYF
CDR3 DNA: TGCGCCAGCAGTGAGTCACTAGCGGACACAGATACGCAGTATTTT

V gene: TRBV7-9
J gene: TRBJ2-7
clone size: NA
D gene: TRBD2
CDR3 protein: CASSPGTSGGPSYEQYF
CDR3 DNA: TGTGCCAGCAGCCCAGGGACTAGCGGGGGACCTTCCTACGAGCAGTACTTC

V gene: TRBV4-2
J gene: TRBJ1-6
clone size: NA
D gene: TRBD1
CDR3 protein: CASSQEAGQGDSPLHF
CDR3 DNA: TGTGCCAGCAGCCAAGAGGCGGGACAGGGGGATTCACCCCTCCACTTT

V gene: TRBV6-5
J gene: TRBJ2-7
clone size: NA
D gene: NA
CDR3 protein: CASSSPKDSYEQYF
CDR3 DNA: TGTGCCAGCAGTTCCCCGAAGGATAGTTACGAGCAGTACTTC

V gene: TRBV2
J gene: TRBJ1-5
clone size: NA
D gene: NA
CDR3 protein: CASSVPDSNQPQHF
CDR3 DNA: TGTGCCAGCAGTGTGCCTGATAGCAATCAGCCCCAGCATTTT

V gene: TRBV4-1
J gene: TRBJ1-4
clone size: NA
D gene: NA
CDR3 protein: CASSQVAAARGNEKLFF
CDR3 DNA: TGCGCCAGCAGCCAAGTCGCGGCCGCCAGGGGTAATGAAAAACTGTTTTTT

V gene: TRBV5-4
J gene: TRBJ2-7
clone size: NA
D gene: NA
CDR3 protein: CASSLPLSEQYF
CDR3 DNA: TGTGCCAGCAGCTTGCCCCTCAGCGAGCAGTACTTC

V gene: TRBV21-1
J gene: TRBJ2-1
clone size: NA
D gene: NA
CDR3 protein: CASGTGGNNEQFF
CDR3 DNA: TGTGCGTCCGGGACAGGGGGGAACAATGAGCAGTTCTTC

V gene: TRBV9
J gene: TRBJ2-3
clone size: NA
D gene: NA
CDR3 protein: CASSVEGRWAGTSISSTDTQYF
CDR3 DNA: TGTGCCAGCAGCGTAGAGGGGCGGTGGGCCGGGACCTCGATTAGCAGCACAGATACGCAGTATTTT

V gene: TRBV30
J gene: TRBJ2-7
clone size: NA
D gene: NA
CDR3 protein: CAWTLLGTTPYF
CDR3 DNA: TGTGCCTGGACTTTGCTGGGTACAACCCCTTACTTC

V gene: TRBV9
J gene: TRBJ2-3
clone size: NA
D gene: NA
CDR3 protein: CASSYLDSLGTDTQYF
CDR3 DNA: TGTGCCAGCAGCTATCTAGACAGTCTCGGCACAGATACGCAGTATTTT

V gene: TRBV4-1
J gene: TRBJ2-7
clone size: NA
D gene: NA
CDR3 protein: CASSQEAGSSYEQYF
CDR3 DNA: TGCGCCAGCAGCCAAGAGGCAGGGAGCTCCTACGAGCAGTACTTC

V gene: TRBV5-4
J gene: TRBJ2-1
clone size: NA
D gene: NA
CDR3 protein: CASSHRNEQFF
CDR3 DNA: TGTGCCAGCAGCCACCGCAATGAGCAGTTCTTC

V gene: TRBV2
J gene: TRBJ2-3
clone size: NA
D gene: TRBD2
CDR3 protein: CASSEGLAGGDTQYF
CDR3 DNA: TGTGCCAGCAGTGAAGGGCTAGCGGGGGGGGATACGCAGTATTTT

V gene: TRBV4-1
J gene: TRBJ2-3
clone size: NA
D gene: TRBD1
CDR3 protein: CASSQDEGAADTQYF
CDR3 DNA: TGCGCCAGCAGCCAAGATGAGGGGGCGGCGGATACGCAGTATTTT

V gene: TRBV27
J gene: TRBJ1-3
clone size: NA
D gene: NA
CDR3 protein: CASSLNPDNGNTIYF
CDR3 DNA: TGTGCCAGCAGTTTAAACCCGGATAATGGAAACACCATATATTTT